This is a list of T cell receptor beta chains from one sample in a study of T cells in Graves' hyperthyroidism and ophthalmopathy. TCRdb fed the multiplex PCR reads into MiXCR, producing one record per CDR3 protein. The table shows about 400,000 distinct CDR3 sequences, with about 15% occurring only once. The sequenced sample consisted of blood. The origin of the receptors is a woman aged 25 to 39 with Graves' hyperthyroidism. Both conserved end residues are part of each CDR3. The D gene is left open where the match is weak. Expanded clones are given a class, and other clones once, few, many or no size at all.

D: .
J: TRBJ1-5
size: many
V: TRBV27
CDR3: CASSLIQGSHQPQHF
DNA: TGTGCCAGCAGTTTGATCCAGGGGTCACATCAGCCCCAGCATTTT

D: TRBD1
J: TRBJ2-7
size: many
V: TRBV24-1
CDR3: CATSEGQGSHEQYF
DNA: TGTGCCACCAGCGAAGGACAGGGCTCCCACGAGCAGTACTTC

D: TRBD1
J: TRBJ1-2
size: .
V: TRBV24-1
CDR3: CATSDDRGGYTF
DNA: TGTGCCACCAGTGACGACAGGGGCGGCTACACCTTC

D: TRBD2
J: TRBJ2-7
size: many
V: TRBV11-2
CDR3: CASSLWSEKREALEQYF
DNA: TGTGCCAGCAGCTTATGGAGTGAGAAGCGGGAGGCCCTGGAGCAGTACTTC

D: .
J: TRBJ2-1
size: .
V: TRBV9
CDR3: CASSPIGERYNEQFF
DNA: TGTGCCAGCAGCCCGATAGGAGAGCGCTACAATGAGCAGTTCTTC

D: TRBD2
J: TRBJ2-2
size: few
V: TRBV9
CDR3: CASSPLSASGRYTGELFF
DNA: TGTGCCAGCAGCCCTCTTTCGGCTAGCGGGAGGTACACCGGGGAGCTGTTTTTT

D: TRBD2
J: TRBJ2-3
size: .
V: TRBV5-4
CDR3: CASSLGLAGVNTDTQYF
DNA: TGTGCCAGCAGCCTCGGACTAGCGGGAGTGAACACAGATACGCAGTATTTT

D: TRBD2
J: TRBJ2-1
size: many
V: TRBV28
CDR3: CASSFTSGRNEQFF
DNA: TGTGCCAGCAGTTTTACTAGCGGGAGGAATGAGCAGTTCTTC

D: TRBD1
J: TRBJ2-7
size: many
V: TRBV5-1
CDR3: CASSPGQAGYEQYF
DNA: TGCGCCAGCAGCCCGGGACAGGCGGGCTACGAGCAGTACTTC

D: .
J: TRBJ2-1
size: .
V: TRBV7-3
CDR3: CASSSQHSYNEQFF
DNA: TGTGCCAGCAGCTCCCAGCACTCTTACAATGAGCAGTTCTTC

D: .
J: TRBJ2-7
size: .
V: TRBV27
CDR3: CASSRGIGSYEQYF
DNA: TGTGCCAGCAGTCGGGGAATAGGTTCCTACGAGCAGTACTTC

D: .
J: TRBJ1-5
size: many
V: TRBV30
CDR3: CAWQENSNQPQHF
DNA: TGTGCCTGGCAGGAGAATAGCAATCAGCCCCAGCATTTT

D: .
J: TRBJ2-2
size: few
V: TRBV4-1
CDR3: CASSQRSPGELFF
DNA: TGCGCCAGCAGCCAAAGGTCCCCCGGGGAGCTGTTTTTT

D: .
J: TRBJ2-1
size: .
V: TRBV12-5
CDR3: CASGLPPGFEQFF
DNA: TGTGCTAGTGGTTTGCCCCCAGGCTTTGAGCAGTTCTTC

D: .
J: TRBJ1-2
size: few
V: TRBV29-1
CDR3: CSAGNRPGHSDGYTF
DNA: TGCAGCGCGGGAAACCGCCCAGGCCATTCAGATGGCTACACCTTC

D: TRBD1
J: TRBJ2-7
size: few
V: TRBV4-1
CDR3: CASSQATGGRTYEQYF
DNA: TGCGCCAGCAGCCAAGCGACAGGGGGTCGAACCTACGAGCAGTACTTC

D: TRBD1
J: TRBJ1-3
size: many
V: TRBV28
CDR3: CASSQHRGTGAYFSGNTIYF
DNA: TGTGCCAGCAGCCAACACCGCGGGACAGGAGCTTACTTCTCTGGAAACACCATATATTTT

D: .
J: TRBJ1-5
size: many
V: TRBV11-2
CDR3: CASSLGDSHNQPQHF
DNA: TGTGCCAGCAGTCTAGGTGACAGCCACAATCAGCCCCAGCATTTT

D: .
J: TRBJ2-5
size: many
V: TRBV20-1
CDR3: CSARGRGSKGDQETQYF
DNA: TGCAGTGCTAGAGGAAGAGGCTCCAAGGGTGACCAAGAGACCCAGTACTTC

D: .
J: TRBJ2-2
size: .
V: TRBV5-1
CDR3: CASSLVLSSGELFF
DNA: TGCGCCAGCAGCTTGGTCCTATCTAGCGGGGAGCTGTTTTTT

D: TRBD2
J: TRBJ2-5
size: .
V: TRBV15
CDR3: CATSSTTSGTRKTQYF
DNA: TGTGCCACCAGCAGTACGACTAGCGGGACGAGGAAGACCCAGTACTTC

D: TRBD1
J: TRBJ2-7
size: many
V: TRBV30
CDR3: CAWKPGQGAIEQYF
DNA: TGTGCCTGGAAGCCGGGACAGGGGGCGATCGAGCAGTACTTC

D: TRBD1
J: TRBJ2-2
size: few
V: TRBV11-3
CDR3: CASSWGQGALGELFF
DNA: TGTGCCAGCAGCTGGGGACAGGGGGCCCTCGGGGAGCTGTTTTTT

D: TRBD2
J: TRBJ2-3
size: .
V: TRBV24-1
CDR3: CTTSIGLAGAPIRVQDTQYF
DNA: TGTACCACCAGTATAGGGCTAGCGGGAGCCCCCATAAGAGTTCAAGATACGCAGTATTTT

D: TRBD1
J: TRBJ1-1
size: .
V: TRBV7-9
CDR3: CTSSLGQLNTEAFF
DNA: TGTACCAGCAGCTTGGGACAGCTGAACACTGAAGCTTTCTTT

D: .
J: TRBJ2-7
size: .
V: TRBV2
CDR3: CASAGGLPYEQYF
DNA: TGTGCCAGCGCCGGGGGGCTTCCCTACGAGCAGTACTTC

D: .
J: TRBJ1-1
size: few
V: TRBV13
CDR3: CASSKDVPEAFF
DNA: TGTGCCAGCAGCAAGGACGTCCCTGAAGCTTTCTTT

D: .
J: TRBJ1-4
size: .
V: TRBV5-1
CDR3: CASSLVSPTEEKLFF
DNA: TGCGCCAGCAGCTTGGTTAGCCCGACGGAAGAAAAACTGTTTTTT

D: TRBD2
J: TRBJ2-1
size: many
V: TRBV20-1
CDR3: CSARDVAGGNNEQFF
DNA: TGCAGTGCTAGAGACGTAGCGGGAGGGAACAATGAGCAGTTCTTC

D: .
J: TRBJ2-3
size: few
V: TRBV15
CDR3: CATSRFGAGSTTDTQYF
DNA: TGTGCCACCAGCAGGTTCGGCGCGGGCTCAACCACAGATACGCAGTATTTT

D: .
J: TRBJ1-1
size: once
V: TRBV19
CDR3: CASSIVLPEEVNTEAFF
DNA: TGTGCCAGTAGTATAGTTCTCCCGGAGGAAGTGAACACTGAAGCTTTCTTT

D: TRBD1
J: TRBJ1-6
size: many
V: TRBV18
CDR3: CASSPVTGSDSPLHF
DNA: TGTGCCAGCTCACCGGTGACAGGGAGTGATTCACCCCTCCACTTT

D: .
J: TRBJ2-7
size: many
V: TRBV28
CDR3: CASSRGPYEQYF
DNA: TGTGCCAGCAGTCGAGGCCCTTACGAGCAGTACTTC

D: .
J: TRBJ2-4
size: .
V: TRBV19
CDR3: CASSTPKGNIQYF
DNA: TGTGCCAGTAGTACACCAAAAGGGAACATTCAGTACTTC

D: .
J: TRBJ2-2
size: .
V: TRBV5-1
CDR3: CASSPASTGELFF
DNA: TGTGCCAGCAGCCCGGCTAGCACCGGGGAGCTGTTTTTT

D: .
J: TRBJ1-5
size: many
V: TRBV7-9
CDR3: CASSSGPYQPQHF
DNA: TGTGCCAGCAGCTCAGGACCTTATCAGCCCCAGCATTTT

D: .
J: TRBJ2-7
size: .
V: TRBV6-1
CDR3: CASSALTYEQYF
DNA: TGTGCCAGCAGTGCGTTGACCTACGAGCAGTACTTC

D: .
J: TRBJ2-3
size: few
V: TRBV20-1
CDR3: CSAIPQPLDTQYF
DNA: TGCAGTGCTATCCCCCAGCCGTTAGATACGCAGTATTTT

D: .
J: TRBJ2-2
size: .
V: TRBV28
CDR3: CASSFLGEMNTGELFF
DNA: TGTGCCAGCAGTTTTCTAGGGGAAATGAACACCGGGGAGCTGTTTTTT

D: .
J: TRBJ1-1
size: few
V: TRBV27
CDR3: CARRPGQGKAFF
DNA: TGTGCCCGCAGACCGGGACAAGGAAAAGCTTTCTTT